This T cell receptor (beta chain) comes out of a study of T-cell memory formation after mild COVID-19. Study summary: Largely, the TCR clusters proved donor specific.

From 5'RACE with constant-segment primers came TCR alpha and TCR beta cDNA libraries that carried sample barcodes and UMIs. One entry per CDR3 protein, called by TCRdb with MiXCR from the 5' RACE reads. The sample records approximately 450,000 distinct CDR3 sequences, roughly 18% being singletons. This clonotype was picked up a small number of times. The material sequenced was PBMCs or a T cell subset sorted from them (not recorded which). The sequence came from an adult woman who had mild COVID-19 (a few samples of this study predate the infection). Cell type and time point are not known.

The CDR3 DNA follows: TGTGCCAGCAGCTCAAGTAGCGGGGCGGAGTATTTT. It translates to CASSSSSGAEYF. The chain carries TRBV7-2 and TRBJ2-3; 8 positions agree with TRBD2. The CDR3 runs to 12 residues. Germline V gene data show CDR1 as SGHTA and CDR2 as FQGNSA. The trim removed 4 bases at V and 13 bases at J, leaving 7 bases unmatched.